One sample yielded the 18 T cell receptor beta chains listed below, sequenced in a study of blood T cells in healthy people across ages. For the second PCR, which ran for about 6 to 12 cycles, a sample-barcoded 5' primer and a J-beta primer mix were used. TCRdb reprocessed the 5' RACE reads via MiXCR and lists one record per CDR3 protein. This repertoire shows about 380,000 distinct CDR3 sequences, about 55% found once; its top ten account for 45% to 65%. Specimen: blood. The receptors originated from a man aged 55 to 70 in good health.

The chain links TRBV20-1 to TRBJ2-1; the match to TRBD2 covers 10 bases. This CDR3 has 16 residues. V lost 2 bases and J lost 2; bases outside the gene matches: 6. Germline lookup yields CDR1 DFQATT and CDR2 SNEGSKA (reference sequence). The CDR3 spells CSARSPSGGPYNEQFF. The CDR3 nucleotides are TGCAGTGCTAGATCCCCTAGCGGGGGTCCCTACAATGAGCAGTTCTTC.

The chain couples TRBV11-2 to TRBJ2-7, with TRBD2 as a possible D gene (6 bases). Trimming shortened V by 0 bases and J by 2 bases, and 14 bases separated the two germline ends. Per the germline V gene, CDR1 is SGHAT and CDR2 is FQNNGV. This CDR3 is built from 16 residues. The CDR3 DNA follows: TGTGCCAGCAGCTTAGATCTGGGGACTCCTGCCTACGAGCAGTACTTC. It codes for CASSLDLGTPAYEQYF. Using reference TRBV11-2 and TRBJ2-7 for the parts outside the CDR3, the full variable domain is EAGVAQSPRYKIIEKRQSVAFWCNPISGHATLYWYQQILGQGPKLLIQFQNNGVVDDSQLPKDRFSAERLKGVDSTLKIQPAKLEDSAVYLCASSLDLGTPAYEQYFGPGTRLTVT.

The CDR3 reads CASSFSGGRASGETQYF. The CDR3 bases are TGTGCCAGCAGTTTCTCTGGCGGGAGGGCCTCTGGAGAGACCCAGTACTTC. The chain joins TRBV28 to TRBJ2-5; 9 bases map to TRBD2. CDR3 length: 17 amino acids. The V gene end was trimmed by 3 bases and the J gene end by 4 bases; junction bases not matched to a gene: 12. Germline V gives CDR1 MDHEN, CDR2 SYDVKM. Complete variable domain (other parts from reference TRBV28 and TRBJ2-5): DVKVTQSSRYLVKRTGEKVFLECVQDMDHENMFWYRQDPGLGLRLIYFSYDVKMKEKGDIPEGYSVSREKKERFSLILESASTNQTSMYLCASSFSGGRASGETQYFGPGTRLLVL.

The genes are TRBV6-2 or TRBV6-3 and TRBJ2-7; D could derive from TRBD1 or TRBD2 (5 bases each). This CDR3 is 14 amino acids long. CDR1 is MNHEY, CDR2 SVGEGT, per germline. Trimming stripped 0 bases from V and 3 bases from J, with 9 bases between. The CDR3 reads CASSYSGAFYEQYF. In nucleotides, the CDR3 is TGTGCCAGCAGTTACTCCGGGGCCTTCTACGAGCAGTACTTC.

In its sample, this clonotype was seen a few times. This chain uses TRBV20-1 with TRBJ2-5; 9 bases map to TRBD2. With V trimmed by 6 bases and J by 0 bases, 14 bases remained unmatched. The germline gives CDR1 DFQATT, CDR2 SNEGSKA (reference sequence). The CDR3 has 17 residues. Here the CDR3 DNA reads TGCAGTGCATTCTCAAGCTGGGCTAGCGGGAACCAAGAGACCCAGTACTTC. This codes for CSAFSSWASGNQETQYF.

The CDR3 reads CASSGYRGLYNEQFF. In DNA form, the CDR3 reads TGTGCCAGCAGTGGATACAGGGGCCTTTACAATGAGCAGTTCTTC. This chain uses TRBV2 with TRBJ2-1; TRBD1 matches 7 bases. The germline gives CDR1 SNHLY, CDR2 FYNNEI. With 4 bases clipped from V and 4 bases from J, the junction kept 7 bases outside the gene matches. The length of the CDR3 is 15 residues.

The chain uses TRBV27 and TRBJ2-7; the D gene is possibly TRBD1 (5 bases). Between the trimmed V and J ends, which lost 7 bases and 0 bases, there was a span of 10 bases. This CDR3 spans 13 amino acids. Germline assignment: CDR1 MNHEY and CDR2 SMNVEV (reference sequence). The CDR3 loop reads CASTGRDSYEQYF. For the CDR3, the DNA is TGTGCCAGCACGGGCAGGGACTCCTACGAGCAGTACTTC.

The CDR3 bases are TGTGCCAGCTCAACTGCGGGACAGCAATCGAACGGCTACACCTTC. It yields the protein CASSTAGQQSNGYTF. The V and J genes are TRBV18 and TRBJ1-2, with 7 bases matching TRBD1. The CDR3 is 15 amino acids. The germline CDR1 and CDR2 sequences are KGHSH and LQKENI. V trimming: 5 bases; J trimming: 8 bases; junction bases outside the gene matches: 14.

V gene TRBV20-1 combines with J gene TRBJ1-2; D perhaps matches TRBD1 (5 bases). Trimming took off 3 bases at V and 3 bases at J, with 17 bases between the two ends. Per germline, CDR1 DFQATT and CDR2 SNEGSKA (reference sequence). The CDR3 is 15 residues long. This CDR3 is CSASRSRGGDYGYTF. The CDR3 DNA follows: TGCAGTGCTAGCAGATCGAGGGGCGGCGACTATGGCTACACCTTC.

This clonotype was observed a few times. V and J are TRBV29-1 and TRBJ2-6, with a tentative D call TRBD1 (6 bases). The V end lost 6 bases, the J end lost 4 bases, and 10 bases lay between the germline ends. From germline, CDR1 is SQVTM and CDR2 ANQGSEA. The CDR3 totals 13 residues. For the CDR3, the DNA is TGCAGCGTCCACGGGACAGGGGCCAACGTCCTGACTTTC. This sequence encodes CSVHGTGANVLTF.

Here the CDR3 reads CSASGPGQDYGYTF. Here the CDR3 DNA reads TGCAGTGCATCGGGGCCGGGACAGGACTATGGCTACACCTTC. The genes are TRBV20-1 and TRBJ1-2; 8 bases are shared with TRBD1. Trimming at V came to 6 bases and at J to 3 bases, leaving 9 bases not matched to a gene. Germline V CDR1 and CDR2: DFQATT, SNEGSKA (reference sequence). The CDR3 totals 14 residues.

The chain has TRBV6-2 or TRBV6-3 and TRBJ2-5, with TRBD1 matching over 9 bases. Trimming removed 2 bases from V and 11 bases from J; junction bases left unmatched: 18. The germline gives CDR1 MNHEY, CDR2 SVGEGT. The CDR3 is 17 residues long. The CDR3 is CASSYMKGTGKGNEQYF. The CDR3 DNA reads as TGTGCCAGCAGTTACATGAAGGGGACAGGGAAGGGCAATGAGCAGTACTTC.

This clonotype was recorded at least ten times. A single base separates this from a much larger clone, so it may be a read error. The CDR3 region has the DNA TGTGCCAGCAGCGTCCAGGGGGGGACAGATACGCAGTATTTT. Translated, it gives CASSVQGGTDTQYF. This rearrangement joins TRBV7-3 to TRBJ2-3, with D perhaps TRBD1 or TRBD2 (7 bases each). Trimming left V 5 bases short and J 3 bases short, with 12 bases between. The length of the CDR3 is 14 residues. Looked up from germline, CDR1 is SGHTA and CDR2 is FQGTGA. The full variable domain, its missing parts supplied by reference TRBV7-3 and TRBJ2-3, is GAGVSQTPSNKVTEKGKYVELRCDPISGHTALYWYRQSLGQGPEFLIYFQGTGAADDSGLPNDRFFAVRPEGSVSTLKIQRTERGDSAVYLCASSVQGGTDTQYFGPGTRLTVL.

The chain has TRBV6-5 and TRBJ2-7; 10 bases align to TRBD1. J lost 6 bases, V lost 8 bases, and 13 bases had no gene match. Germline lookup yields CDR1 MNHEY and CDR2 SVGAGI. The CDR3 sequence is 15 residues long. The CDR3 DNA sequence: TGTGCCAGCCTAAAAAACCCGACAGGGGGCGGCGAGCAGTACTTC. Amino acid sequence: CASLKNPTGGGEQYF.

The chain combines TRBV29-1 with TRBJ1-1, with D unclear. CDR1 SQVTM and CDR2 ANQGSEA come from the germline V gene. CDR3 length: 14 residues. Trimming removed 4 bases from V and 0 bases from J, with 12 bases in between. The CDR3 reads CSVVQPNMNTEAFF. CDR3 DNA: TGCAGCGTTGTCCAGCCTAATATGAACACTGAAGCTTTCTTT.

J is TRBJ2-7 and V is TRBV20-1, with D perhaps matching TRBD1 or TRBD2 (5 bases each). The J call may be in error: the DNA end matches TRBJ2-5 better. The germline V gene encodes CDR1 DFQATT and CDR2 SNEGSKA (reference sequence). This CDR3 is built from 14 residues. CDR3 in amino acids: CSAEIGTILETQYF. CDR3 nucleotide sequence: TGCAGTGCTGAGATCGGGACCATCCTTGAGACCCAGTACTTC.

This clonotype appeared a single time. The chain joins TRBV30 to TRBJ2-1; tentatively, D is TRBD2 (5 bases). Per the germline V gene, CDR1 is GTSNPN and CDR2 is SVGIG (reference sequence). Trimming left V 2 bases short and J 0 bases short, with 11 bases between. The CDR3 loop spans 15 amino acids. The CDR3 nucleotides read TGTGCCTGGAGTTCGGTGGGGAGCTCCTACAATGAGCAGTTCTTC. Translated: CAWSSVGSSYNEQFF.

The V gene is TRBV12-3 or TRBV12-4, the J gene TRBJ2-7, with D unclear. Judging by the DNA end, TRBJ2-5 fits better; the J call may be wrong. CDR3 size: 12 residues. The CDR3, as DNA: TGTGCCAGCAGTTGGGTCCAGGAGACCCAGTACTTC. As protein: CASSWVQETQYF.